The clone carrying this T cell receptor beta chain was detected ten times or more. Antigen unknown. This specimen belongs to a study of Graves' ophthalmopathy and Graves' hyperthyroidism. Findings of the study overall: Among thyroid clonotypes expanded above 0.001 frequency, most also appeared in blood. The 13-signature model separated ophthalmopathy from stable hyperthyroidism at almost 90% sensitivity and approximately 79% specificity.

RNA transcripts were the template, and TCR beta CDR3 regions were amplified from them. Second-round multiplex PCR came after a first-round RT-PCR that employed HTBI primers. TCRdb called the multiplex PCR reads again in MiXCR, with one record for every CDR3 protein. The profile shows roughly 480,000 distinct CDR3 sequences, approximately 15% of them singletons. Germline lookup yields CDR1 DFQATT and CDR2 SNEGSKA (reference sequence). Trimming stripped 2 bases from V and 5 bases from J, with 9 bases between. The length of the CDR3 is 12 residues. Researchers turned away patients with other autoimmune diseases, uncontrolled infections, pregnancy or lactation.

The TCR comes from a woman in her twenties or thirties with Graves' ophthalmopathy. The rearrangement links TRBV20-1 to TRBJ2-5; D call uncertain. The sample taken for sequencing was blood. This CDR3 reads CSARLVAETQYF. The CDR3 DNA sequence: TGCAGTGCTAGACTAGTCGCGGAGACCCAGTACTTC.